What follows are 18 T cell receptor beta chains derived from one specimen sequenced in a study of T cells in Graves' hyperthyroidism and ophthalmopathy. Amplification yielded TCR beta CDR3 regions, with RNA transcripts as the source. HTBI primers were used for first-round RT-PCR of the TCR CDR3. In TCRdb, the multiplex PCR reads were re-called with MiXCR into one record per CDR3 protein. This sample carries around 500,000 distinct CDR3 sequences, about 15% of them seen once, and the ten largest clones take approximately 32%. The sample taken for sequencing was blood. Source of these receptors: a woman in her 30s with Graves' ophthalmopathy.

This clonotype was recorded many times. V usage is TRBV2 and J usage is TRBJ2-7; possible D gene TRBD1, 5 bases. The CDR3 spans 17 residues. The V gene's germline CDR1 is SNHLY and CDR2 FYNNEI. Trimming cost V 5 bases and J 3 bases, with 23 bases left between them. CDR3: CASSPTQWTSANYEQYF. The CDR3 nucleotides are TGTGCCAGCAGTCCTACTCAATGGACATCTGCAAACTACGAGCAGTACTTC.

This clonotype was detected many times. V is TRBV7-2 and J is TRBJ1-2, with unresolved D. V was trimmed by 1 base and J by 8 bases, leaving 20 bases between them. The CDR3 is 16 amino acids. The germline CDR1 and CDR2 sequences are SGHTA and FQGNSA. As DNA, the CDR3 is TGTGCCAGCAGCTTAGACCTGTCAGAGAGGATATGGGGCTACACCTTC. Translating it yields CASSLDLSERIWGYTF. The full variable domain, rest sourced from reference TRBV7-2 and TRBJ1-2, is GAGVSQSPSNKVTEKGKDVELRCDPISGHTALYWYRQSLGQGLEFLIYFQGNSAPDKSGLPSDRFSAERTGGSVSTLTIQRTQQEDSAVYLCASSLDLSERIWGYTFGSGTRLTVV.

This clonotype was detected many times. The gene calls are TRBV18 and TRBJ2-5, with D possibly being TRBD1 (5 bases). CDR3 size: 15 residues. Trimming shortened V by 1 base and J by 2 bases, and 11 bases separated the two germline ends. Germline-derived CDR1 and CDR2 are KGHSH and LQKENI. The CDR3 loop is CASSPRGLVQETQYF. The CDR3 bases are TGTGCCAGCTCACCACGGGGCCTCGTACAAGAGACCCAGTACTTC.

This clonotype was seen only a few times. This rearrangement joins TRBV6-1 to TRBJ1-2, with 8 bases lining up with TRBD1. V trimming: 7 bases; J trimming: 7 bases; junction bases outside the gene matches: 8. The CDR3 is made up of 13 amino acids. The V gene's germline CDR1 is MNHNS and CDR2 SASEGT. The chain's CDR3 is CASIFDRGSGYTF. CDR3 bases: TGTGCCAGCATTTTTGACAGGGGAAGTGGCTACACCTTC.

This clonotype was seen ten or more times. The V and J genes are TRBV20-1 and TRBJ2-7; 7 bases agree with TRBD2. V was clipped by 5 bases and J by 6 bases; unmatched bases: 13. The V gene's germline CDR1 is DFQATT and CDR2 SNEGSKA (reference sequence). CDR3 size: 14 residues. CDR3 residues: CSAAISGPPGEQYF. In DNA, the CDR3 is TGCAGTGCTGCTATTAGCGGGCCCCCCGGCGAGCAGTACTTC.

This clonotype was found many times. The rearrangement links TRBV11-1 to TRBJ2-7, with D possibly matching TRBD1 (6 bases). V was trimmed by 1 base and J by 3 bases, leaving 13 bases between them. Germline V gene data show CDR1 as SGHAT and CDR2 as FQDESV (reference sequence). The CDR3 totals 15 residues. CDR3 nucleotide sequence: TGTGCCAGCAGCTTAGTACAGGGTCGGGGCTACGAGCAGTACTTC. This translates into CASSLVQGRGYEQYF. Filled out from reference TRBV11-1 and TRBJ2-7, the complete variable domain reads EAEVAQSPRYKITEKSQAVAFWCDPISGHATLYWYRQILGQGPELLVQFQDESVVDDSQLPKDRFSAERLKGVDSTLKIQPAELGDSAMYLCASSLVQGRGYEQYFGPGTRLTVT.

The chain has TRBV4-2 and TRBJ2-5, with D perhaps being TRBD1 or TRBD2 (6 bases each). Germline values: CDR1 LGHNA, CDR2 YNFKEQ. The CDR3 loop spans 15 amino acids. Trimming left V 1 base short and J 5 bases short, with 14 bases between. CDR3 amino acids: CASSQVEGGGETQYF. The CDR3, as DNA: TGTGCCAGCAGCCAAGTCGAGGGGGGCGGGGAGACCCAGTACTTC.

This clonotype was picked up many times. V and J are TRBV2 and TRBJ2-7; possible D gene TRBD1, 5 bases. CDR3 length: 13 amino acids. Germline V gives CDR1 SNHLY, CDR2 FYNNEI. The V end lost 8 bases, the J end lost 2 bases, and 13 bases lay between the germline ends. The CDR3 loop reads CASGETEAYEQYF. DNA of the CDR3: TGTGCCAGCGGAGAGACAGAAGCCTACGAGCAGTACTTC.

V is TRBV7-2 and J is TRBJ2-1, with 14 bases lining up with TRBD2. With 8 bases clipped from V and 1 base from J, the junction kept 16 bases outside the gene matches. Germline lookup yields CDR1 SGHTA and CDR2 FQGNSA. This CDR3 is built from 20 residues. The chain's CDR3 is CASSPPLTSGRAFSYNEQFF. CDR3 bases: TGTGCCAGCTCACCACCGCTGACTAGCGGGAGGGCCTTTTCCTACAATGAGCAGTTCTTC.

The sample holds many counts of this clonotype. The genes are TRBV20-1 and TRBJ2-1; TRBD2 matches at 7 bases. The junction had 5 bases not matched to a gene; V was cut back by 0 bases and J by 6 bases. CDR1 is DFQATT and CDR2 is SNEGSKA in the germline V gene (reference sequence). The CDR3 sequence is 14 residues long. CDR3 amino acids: CSARDPLAANEQFF. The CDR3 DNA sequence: TGCAGTGCTAGAGATCCCCTAGCGGCCAATGAGCAGTTCTTC.

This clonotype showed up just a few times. This chain's CDR3 is CASNGRLGTDTQYF. The CDR3 DNA is TGTGCCAGCAACGGGAGGTTGGGGACAGATACGCAGTATTTT. V is TRBV7-9 and J is TRBJ2-3, with TRBD2 matching over 7 bases. Germline loops: CDR1 SEHNR, CDR2 FQNEAQ (reference sequence). The V gene end was trimmed by 7 bases and the J gene end by 3 bases; junction bases not matched to a gene: 7. The CDR3 is made up of 14 amino acids.

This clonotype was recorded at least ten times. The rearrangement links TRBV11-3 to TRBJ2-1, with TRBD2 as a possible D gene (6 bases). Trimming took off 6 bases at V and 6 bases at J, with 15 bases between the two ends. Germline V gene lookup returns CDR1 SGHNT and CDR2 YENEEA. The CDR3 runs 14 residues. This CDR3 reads CASRLAGTGNEQFF. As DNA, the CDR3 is TGTGCCAGCAGACTCGCGGGGACCGGCAATGAGCAGTTCTTC.

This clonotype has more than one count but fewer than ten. The CDR3 DNA is TGTGCCAGCAGACAGACAGCGGTTCATGAGCAGTTCTTC. Amino acids: CASRQTAVHEQFF. The chain links TRBV6-1 to TRBJ2-1; D is possibly TRBD1 or TRBD2 (5 bases each). Trimming took 6 bases from V and 8 from J, leaving 14 bases between them. The germline V gene encodes CDR1 MNHNS and CDR2 SASEGT. The CDR3 length is 13 residues.

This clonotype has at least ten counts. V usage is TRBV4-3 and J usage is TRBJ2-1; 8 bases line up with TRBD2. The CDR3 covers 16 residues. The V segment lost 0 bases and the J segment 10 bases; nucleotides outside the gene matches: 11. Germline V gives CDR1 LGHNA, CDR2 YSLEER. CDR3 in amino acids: CASSQEGGRTPGEQFF. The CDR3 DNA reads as TGCGCCAGCAGCCAAGAAGGCGGGAGGACCCCAGGGGAGCAGTTCTTC.

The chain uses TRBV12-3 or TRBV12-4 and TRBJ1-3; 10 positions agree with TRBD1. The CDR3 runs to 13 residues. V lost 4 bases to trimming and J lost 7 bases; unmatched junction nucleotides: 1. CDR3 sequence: CASSSDRGNTIYF. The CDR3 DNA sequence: TGTGCCAGCAGTTCGGACAGGGGGAACACCATATATTTT.

CDR3 bases: TGCAGTGCTAGATCCCCCGACAGGGGGAACACTGAAGCTTTCTTT. Translation gives CSARSPDRGNTEAFF. This chain uses TRBV20-1 with TRBJ1-1, with 8 bases matching TRBD1. The CDR3 is made up of 15 amino acids. Germline CDR1 DFQATT, CDR2 SNEGSKA (reference sequence). V lost 2 bases and J lost 1; bases outside the gene matches: 6.

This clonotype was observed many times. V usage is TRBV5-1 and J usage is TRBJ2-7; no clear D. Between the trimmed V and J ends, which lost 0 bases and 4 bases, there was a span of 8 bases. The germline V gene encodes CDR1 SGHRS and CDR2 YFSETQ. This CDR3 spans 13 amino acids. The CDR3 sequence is CASSLASRYEQYF. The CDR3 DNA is TGCGCCAGCAGCTTGGCCTCCAGGTACGAGCAGTACTTC.

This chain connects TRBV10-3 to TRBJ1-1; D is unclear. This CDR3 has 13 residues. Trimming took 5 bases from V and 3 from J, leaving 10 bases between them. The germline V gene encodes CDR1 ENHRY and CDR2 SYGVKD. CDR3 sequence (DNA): TGTGCCATCAGTCAAGACATTGACACTGAAGCTTTCTTT. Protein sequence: CAISQDIDTEAFF.